Listed here are 10 T cell receptor beta chains from one sample, sequenced in a study of PD-L1 blockade in urothelial cancer. Profiled with immunoSEQ multiplex PCR; TCRdb holds only in-frame clones, not every one. The data hold about 82,000 clones, with roughly 87% observed a single time. The sequences come from PBMCs, collected around atezolizumab (anti-PD-L1) treatment. The receptors were gathered from a woman between 65 and 79 years old with urothelial cancer.

The table lists this clone with a few counts. The chain joins TRBV6-1 to TRBJ1-2; no clear D. The CDR3 has 12 residues. V lost 7 bases to trimming and J lost 4 bases, with 10 bases between them. Germline V CDR1 and CDR2: MNHNS, SASEGT. The CDR3 region has the DNA TGTGCCAGCACGCAAACTTTCTATGGCTACACCTTC. Protein sequence: CASTQTFYGYTF.

This clone was picked up one time. V is TRBV4-2 and J is TRBJ1-5; a possible D gene is TRBD1 (6 bases). The germline V gene encodes CDR1 LGHNA and CDR2 YNFKEQ. V was pared by 3 bases and J by 11 bases, with 23 bases between. The CDR3 totals 16 residues. The CDR3 DNA reads TGTGCCAGCAGCCAGGCGGGAGGGGGTCTTCTACTGACCCAGCATTTT. Its translation: CASSQAGGGLLLTQHF.

The rearrangement uses TRBV27 and TRBJ2-3; D gene unclear. The ends were cut back, 2 bases at V and 2 bases at J, with 11 bases in the middle. This CDR3 region has 15 residues. Germline V gene lookup returns CDR1 MNHEY and CDR2 SMNVEV (reference sequence). CDR3 protein: CASSLVRPITDTQYF. CDR3 DNA sequence: TGTGCCAGCAGTTTAGTCAGGCCGATCACAGATACGCAGTATTTT.

Written as DNA, the CDR3 is TGTGCCAGCTCCCTCAGCGGGGATGAGCAGTTCTTC. Its translation is CASSLSGDEQFF. V is TRBV18 and J is TRBJ2-1, with TRBD2 identical over 7 bases. With V trimmed by 6 bases and J by 8 bases, 4 bases remained unmatched. CDR1 is KGHSH and CDR2 is LQKENI in the germline V gene. The CDR3 length is 12 residues.

The chain links TRBV18 to TRBJ1-1, with D maybe TRBD1 (5 bases). CDR1 and CDR2 (germline): KGHSH, LQKENI. V was shortened by 5 bases and J by 5 bases, with 12 bases between the two germline ends. The CDR3 spans 13 residues. CDR3 in DNA: TGTGCCAGCTCAACGGGGGGGACGACTGAAGCTTTCTTT. It translates to CASSTGGTTEAFF.

The CDR3 spells CASSLGYGGGNIQYF. CDR3 nucleotides: TGTGCCAGCAGTTTGGGCTACGGAGGGGGCAACATTCAGTACTTC. The chain carries TRBV27 and TRBJ2-4, with D tentatively TRBD1 (7 bases). V lost 3 bases and J 7 bases, leaving 16 bases between the germline ends. Germline V CDR1 and CDR2: MNHEY, SMNVEV (reference sequence). The CDR3 runs 15 residues.

CDR3 sequence reads: CATSRQGAATDTQYF. In nucleotides, the CDR3 is TGTGCCACCAGCCGACAGGGGGCGGCAACAGATACGCAGTATTTT. V is TRBV15 and J is TRBJ2-3, with 10 positions matching TRBD1. V lost 5 bases and J lost 3; bases outside the gene matches: 5. Germline CDR1 is LNHNV and CDR2 is YYDKDF (reference sequence). This CDR3 is built from 15 residues.

This chain joins TRBV7-2 and TRBJ1-2; possible D gene TRBD1, 6 bases. This CDR3 contains 14 residues. Germline V gene sequence: CDR1 SGHTA, CDR2 FQGNSA. V gave up 7 bases and J gave up 7 bases, with 19 bases separating them. In DNA, the CDR3 is TGTGCCAGCACCGAAAGGCGGGGGCCGAGTGGCTACACCTTC. It encodes CASTERRGPSGYTF. The full variable domain, completed using reference TRBV7-2 and TRBJ1-2, is GAGVSQSPSNKVTEKGKDVELRCDPISGHTALYWYRQSLGQGLEFLIYFQGNSAPDKSGLPSDRFSAERTGGSVSTLTIQRTQQEDSAVYLCASTERRGPSGYTFGSGTRLTVV.

The CDR3 reads CAISESGQGNGEQFF. CDR3 nucleotides: TGTGCCATCAGTGAGTCAGGACAGGGAAACGGTGAGCAGTTCTTC. The gene calls are TRBV10-3 and TRBJ2-1, with 8 bases matching TRBD1. Germline loops: CDR1 ENHRY, CDR2 SYGVKD. The CDR3 runs 15 residues. V dropped 0 bases and J dropped 9; count of bases not matched to a gene: 7.

The V gene is TRBV29-1, the J gene TRBJ2-5, with D possibly being TRBD2 (6 bases). CDR1 and CDR2 from the germline V gene are SQVTM and ANQGSEA. This CDR3 is 12 amino acids long. Trimming shortened V by 3 bases and J by 4 bases, and 9 bases separated the two germline ends. This CDR3 is CSVETRRETQYF. The CDR3 nucleotides read TGCAGCGTTGAGACTAGACGAGAGACCCAGTACTTC. Looking up the rest from reference TRBV29-1 and TRBJ2-5 gives the full variable domain: SAVISQKPSRDICQRGTSLTIQCQVDSQVTMMFWYRQQPGQSLTLIATANQGSEATYESGFVIDKFPISRPNLTFSTLTVSNMSPEDSSIYLCSVETRRETQYFGPGTRLLVL.